This entry lists 10 T cell receptor beta chains sequenced from one sample in a study of blood T cells in healthy people across ages. Next came a second PCR, run for about 7 to 12 cycles, which used a sample-barcoded 5' primer along with a J-beta primer mix. MiXCR, run by TCRdb on the 5' RACE reads, gives a single entry per CDR3 protein. The table shows about 800,000 distinct CDR3 sequences, with around 25% occurring only once. These data were also filed under a second study, of T cells of mothers and their children.

Sequenced input: blood. The source is a boy aged 10-17 years in good health.

This clonotype turned up a few times. This chain uses TRBV29-1 with TRBJ2-1; TRBD1 aligns across 10 bases. The junction had 1 base not matched to a gene; V was cut back by 0 bases and J by 5 bases. This CDR3 has 14 residues. Germline V gene sequence: CDR1 SQVTM, CDR2 ANQGSEA. The DNA of the CDR3 is TGCAGCGTTGAAGACGGGACAGGGGACAATGAGCAGTTCTTC. Protein: CSVEDGTGDNEQFF.

This clonotype was seen a handful of times. The rearrangement links TRBV5-1 to TRBJ2-5, with 8 bases lining up with TRBD1. CDR1 is SGHRS, CDR2 YFSETQ, per germline. The CDR3 runs to 14 residues. V shed 4 bases, J shed 5 bases, and the junction held 7 bases outside the gene matches. The CDR3 nucleotides are TGCGCCAGCAGCCAGGACAGGGATCGGGAGACCCAGTACTTC. Amino acids: CASSQDRDRETQYF.

The chain links TRBV7-2 to TRBJ2-5; TRBD2 matches 7 bases. This CDR3 spans 17 amino acids. J gave up 2 bases and V 1 base, and 10 bases lay outside the gene matches. CDR1 SGHTA and CDR2 FQGNSA come from the germline V gene. The DNA for the CDR3 is TGTGCCAGCAGCTTAGTTCTGGGAGGGCCGGGGCAAGAGACCCAGTACTTC. Translation: CASSLVLGGPGQETQYF.

This clonotype was counted only a few times. The DNA of the CDR3 is TGTGCCAGCAGAACATTCGGACAGGGGCCCTCCTACGAGCAGTACTTC. Translating gives CASRTFGQGPSYEQYF. The V gene is TRBV28, the J gene TRBJ2-7, with TRBD1 matching 9 bases. CDR3 length: 16 amino acids. Trimming cost V 6 bases and J 0 bases; bases outside gene matches: 9. Looked up from germline, CDR1 is MDHEN and CDR2 is SYDVKM.

The chain combines TRBV20-1 with TRBJ1-6; no definite D call. Trimming took 3 bases from V and 8 from J, leaving 14 bases between them. There are 14 residues in the CDR3. CDR1 DFQATT and CDR2 SNEGSKA come from the germline V gene (reference sequence). CDR3 protein: CSASNTQKDSPLHF. CDR3 DNA: TGCAGTGCTAGCAATACGCAGAAAGATTCACCCCTCCACTTT.

The V call is TRBV7-2, the J call TRBJ2-7; no clear D gene. Per germline, CDR1 SGHTA and CDR2 FQGNSA. The V and J ends lost 1 base and 4 bases respectively, with 17 bases between them. The CDR3 is made up of 16 amino acids. The CDR3 here is CASSLGRGPVFYEQYF. The DNA of the CDR3 is TGTGCCAGCAGCTTAGGCAGAGGCCCGGTATTTTACGAGCAGTACTTC.

The chain joins TRBV7-9 to TRBJ1-4; D unclear. V dropped 5 bases and J dropped 4 bases, with 8 bases sitting between them. There are 13 residues in the CDR3. Germline CDR1 reads SEHNR; CDR2 reads FQNEAQ (reference sequence). CDR3 nucleotide sequence: TGTGCCAGCAGCGCAGGTGTTAATGAAAAACTGTTTTTT. Amino acids: CASSAGVNEKLFF.

This rearrangement joins TRBV10-3 to TRBJ2-7; maybe TRBD1 (5 bases). V lost 4 bases to trimming and J lost 9 bases, with 22 bases between them. Per germline, CDR1 ENHRY and CDR2 SYGVKD. The CDR3 runs 15 residues. The CDR3 spells CAISAFTGQRGGQYF. The CDR3 DNA sequence: TGTGCCATCAGTGCCTTTACAGGCCAAAGGGGCGGGCAGTACTTC.

In DNA, the CDR3 is TGTGCCAGCAGCTTTGATTACACCGGGGAGCTGTTTTTT. Translated: CASSFDYTGELFF. The rearrangement uses TRBV7-2 and TRBJ2-2; D gene unclear. The CDR3 totals 13 residues. V lost 3 bases, J lost 3 bases, and 5 bases lay in between. Germline lookup yields CDR1 SGHTA and CDR2 FQGNSA.

This clonotype was seen only a few times. The J gene is TRBJ1-1, the V gene TRBV25-1; TRBD1 matches 7 bases. Trimming took 5 bases from V and 0 from J; bases not matched to a gene: 6. Germline V lookup: CDR1 MGHDK, CDR2 SYGVNS. The CDR3 runs to 15 residues. The CDR3 nucleotides are TGTGCCAGCAGTACAGACAGGGCGTTGAACACTGAAGCTTTCTTT. This gives the protein CASSTDRALNTEAFF.